This T cell receptor beta chain was obtained from a study of cytomegalovirus exposure and HLA in healthy donors. This clone came up many times. The PCR made use of 60 Vbeta and 13 Jbeta primers. Repertoires were generated with immunoSEQ multiplex PCR, while TCRdb's copy carries only in-frame clones and drops some. The table has tens of thousands of clones, approximately 80% seen once; the top ten hold 4% to 5.5%. V dropped 4 bases and J dropped 0; count of bases not matched to a gene: 11. This CDR3 region has 17 residues. In germline, CDR1 is SQVTM, CDR2 ANQGSEA. The clonotype comes from a man younger than 45 in good health and CMV-seropositive. Sample: PBMCs. The rearrangement uses TRBV29-1 and TRBJ2-1; 8 nucleotides agree with TRBD2. The DNA of the CDR3 is TGCAGCGTTGTGAAGCGGGAGAGGGTGAGCTCCTACAATGAGCAGTTCTTC. It codes for CSVVKRERVSSYNEQFF.